This TCR beta chain stems from a study of T cell responses to AZD1222 COVID-19 vaccine (dated by TCRdb to the early 2020s). Turning to the overall study: AZD1222 recipients with second doses at about 4 weeks or about 12 weeks were pooled, because spike-specific TCR depth and breadth did not differ between schedules. A total of just over 230 trial participants underwent TCR sequencing, of whom some 210 received two doses of AZD1222 and about 25 received two doses of the MenACWY control vaccine. Trial participants were enrolled by age into 18-55, 56-69 and 70-plus year subgroups, with roughly 160, 29 and 62 TCR-sequenced participants respectively. The study at large found these results: Participants were mostly white British and included more females than males, and it was suggested by the authors that clonal diversity may have been underestimated. Because no samples from the day 14 peak response were available, repertoires could be characterized only after the peak T cell response. Conclusions about previously exposed vaccinees were limited because only five to seven AZD1222 recipients were SARS-CoV-2 seropositive at baseline. After two AZD1222 doses, both the breadth and the depth of spike-specific TCRs were significantly higher than at day 0 and than in MenACWY recipients. Nearly half of unique spike-specific TCRs reportedly recognized epitopes outside regions mutated in the B.1.351 and B.1.1.7 variants. CD4 TCRs associated with the vaccine covered the entire spike protein, and the dominant responses were in regions 160-218 and 743-854. The 56-69-year group was small, and its depth increase did not reach significance, likely because of low power.

Of note for this clone: Its specific antigen is unknown. No qualities accompany the bases; no much larger clone lies one base away.

The CDR3 regions of human TCRbeta chains were subjected to immunosequencing. From the authors' description of their analysis: TCRs in the repertoires were matched against a reference library of SARS-CoV-2-specific TCRs that had been generated with the MIRA antigen-specificity platform. Breadth meant the fraction of unique TCRs that were SARS-CoV-2-associated, whereas depth meant the fraction of total T cells that were SARS-CoV-2-associated. Using the MIRA data, each spike-specific TCR was mapped to the spike region that the TCR reacts to and placed in a CD4 or CD8 class. Log10-transformed breadth and depth values were compared by one-way ANOVA with Sidak's multiple comparisons tests. Drawn from immuneACCESS, this table holds only the in-frame rearrangements with V and J called that TCRdb kept. Clones are partly lost; checked studies trace under half to an unresolved V gene and leave the rest unexplained. V and J calls and clone size are as listed in that table; D and trimming were resolved from the DNA. The sample table shows 80,000 to 130,000 clones, and around nine tenths are seen once. The ten largest account for around 3.2% of the sample.

Reading the label with the study, this specimen's time point is: baseline before first vaccination. Samples from vaccinated people were obtained from the UK trials COV001 and COV002, which included a single-blind randomized controlled phase 2/3 trial of AZD1222 (ChAdOx1 nCoV-19) in healthy adults. For TCRbeta chain sequencing, PBMC samples were collected from trial participants at day 0 and at day 28 after the second dose. Here the sequenced sample was peripheral blood, taken on day 0 of AZD1222 vaccination. This TCR came from an adult in good health.

Here is the DNA: TGTGCCAGCAGCTCCCTGGACAGGGAAGGAGGTGGCTACACCTTC. Its product reads: CASSSLDREGGGYTF. The chain employs TRBV5-6 and TRBJ1-2, with TRBD1 identical over 8 junction bases. The germline V gene specifies SGHDT as CDR1 and YYEEEE as CDR2. The CDR3 contains 15 residues, cysteine and phenylalanine counted. The kept DNA is CDR3 alone, 45 bases in frame from the first base. At the junction V is shortened by 3 bases and J by 7 bases; bases outside the gene matches: 11.